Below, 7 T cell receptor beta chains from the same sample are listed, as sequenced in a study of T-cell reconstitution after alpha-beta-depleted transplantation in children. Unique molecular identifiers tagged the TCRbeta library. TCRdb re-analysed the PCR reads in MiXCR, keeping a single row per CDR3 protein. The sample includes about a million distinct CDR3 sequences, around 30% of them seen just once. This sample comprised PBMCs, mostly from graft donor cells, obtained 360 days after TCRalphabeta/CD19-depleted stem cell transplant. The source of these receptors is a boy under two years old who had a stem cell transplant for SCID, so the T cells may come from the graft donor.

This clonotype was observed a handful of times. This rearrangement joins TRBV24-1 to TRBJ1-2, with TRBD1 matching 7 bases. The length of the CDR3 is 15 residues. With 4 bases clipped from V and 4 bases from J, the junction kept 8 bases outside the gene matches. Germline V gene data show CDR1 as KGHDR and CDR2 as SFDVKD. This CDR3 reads CATSDGRQGGYGYTF. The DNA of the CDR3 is TGTGCCACCAGTGACGGGCGACAGGGAGGCTATGGCTACACCTTC.

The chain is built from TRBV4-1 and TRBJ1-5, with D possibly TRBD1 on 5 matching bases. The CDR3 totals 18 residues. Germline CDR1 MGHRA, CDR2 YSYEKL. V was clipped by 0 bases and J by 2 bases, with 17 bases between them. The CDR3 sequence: CASSQERTSTRRNQPQHF. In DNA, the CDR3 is TGCGCCAGCAGCCAAGAACGGACATCAACACGTCGCAATCAGCCCCAGCATTTT.

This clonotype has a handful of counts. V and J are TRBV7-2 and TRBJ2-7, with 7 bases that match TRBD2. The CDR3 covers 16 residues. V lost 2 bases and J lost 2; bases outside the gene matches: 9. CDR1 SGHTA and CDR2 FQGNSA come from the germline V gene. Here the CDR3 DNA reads TGTGCCAGCAGCTTAAGGGGAGGGACCACGGCCTACGAGCAGTACTTC. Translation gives CASSLRGGTTAYEQYF.

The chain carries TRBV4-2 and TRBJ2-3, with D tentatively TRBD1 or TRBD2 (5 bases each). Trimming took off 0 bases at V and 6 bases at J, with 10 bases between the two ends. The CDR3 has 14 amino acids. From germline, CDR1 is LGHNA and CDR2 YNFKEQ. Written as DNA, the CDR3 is TGTGCCAGCAGCCAAGAATCCGGGGCGGATACGCAGTATTTT. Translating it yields CASSQESGADTQYF.

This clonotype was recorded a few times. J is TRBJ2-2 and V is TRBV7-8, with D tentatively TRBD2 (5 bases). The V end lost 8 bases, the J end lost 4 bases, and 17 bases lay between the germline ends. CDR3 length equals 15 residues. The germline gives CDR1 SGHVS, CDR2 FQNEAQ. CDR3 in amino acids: CASWEWRTFTGELFF. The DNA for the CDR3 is TGTGCCAGCTGGGAGTGGCGGACTTTCACCGGGGAGCTGTTTTTT. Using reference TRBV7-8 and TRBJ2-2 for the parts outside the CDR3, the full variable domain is GAGVSQSPRYKVAKRGQDVALRCDPISGHVSLFWYQQALGQGPEFLTYFQNEAQLDKSGLPSDRFFAERPEGSVSTLKIQRTQQEDSAVYLCASWEWRTFTGELFFGEGSRLTVL.

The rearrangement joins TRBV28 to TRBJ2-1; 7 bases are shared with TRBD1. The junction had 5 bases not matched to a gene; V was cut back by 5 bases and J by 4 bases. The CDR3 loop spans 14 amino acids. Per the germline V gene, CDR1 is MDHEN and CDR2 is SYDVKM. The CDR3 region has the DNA TGTGCCAGCAGTGACTACAGGGGATACAATGAGCAGTTCTTC. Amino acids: CASSDYRGYNEQFF.

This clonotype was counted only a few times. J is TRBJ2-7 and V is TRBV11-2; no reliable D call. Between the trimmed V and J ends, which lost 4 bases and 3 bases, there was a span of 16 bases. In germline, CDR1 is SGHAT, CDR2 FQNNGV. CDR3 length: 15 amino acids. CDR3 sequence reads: CASSSDIATIYEQYF. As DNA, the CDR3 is TGTGCCAGCAGCTCCGACATAGCCACAATCTACGAGCAGTACTTC.